This T cell receptor beta chain was identified during a study of blood T cell repertoires in COVID-19 (dated by TCRdb to the early 2020s). Background on the whole study: Samples from collaborators originated in the United States, Italy and Spain and spanned both the acute and convalescent phases of COVID-19. The prospective study material was composed of cDNA or gDNA derived from T cells, B-cell-depleted T cells, or PBMCs. The dataset comprised deeply sampled blood TCRbeta repertoires from subjects exposed to, actively infected with, or recovered from COVID-19. The repertoires were made available in a free public database intended to serve as a resource for research on the immune response to SARS-CoV-2. Samples came from the ongoing ImmuneRACE study (first 160 participants) plus 1,254 subjects from 6 global collaborators. Nearly every sample came with metadata listing a de-identified subject ID, COVID-19 status, age in years and sex. Where available, HLA class I and class II types were obtained from metadata supplied by the sample provider rather than from assay-based typing.

Overall study outcomes, separate from this receptor: The amount of clinical and demographic metadata varied by source and participant and was provided uncurated.

About this clone itself: The target of this receptor is not known. Base quality data are lacking; no much larger clone is found one base away.

TCRbeta CDR3 regions were amplified from genomic DNA using the immunoSEQ Assay, a bias-controlled multiplex PCR. The study's own analysis went as follows. Within the assay, amplification of reference gene primers was used to estimate how many nucleated cells each sample contained. Sequence reads were collapsed and filtered to measure the absolute abundance of every unique TCRbeta CDR3 rearrangement. Productive Simpson clonality was computed per sample as the square root of Simpson's diversity index over productive rearrangements. The clones in this table, taken by TCRdb from immuneACCESS, are in-frame only. Not every clone is retained; where verified, under half of the shortfall comes from an unresolved V gene, and the cause of the rest is unknown. D and trimming come from the DNA, and the V and J calls and clone size come from that table. The table for this sample lists approximately 210,000 clones; 92% of them were counted only once. The top ten hold under 1.5% of the sample.

V sheds 4 bases and J sheds 2 bases, leaving 12 bases between their ends. CDR3 length: 14 amino acids, cysteine to phenylalanine. The kept DNA is CDR3 alone, 42 bases in frame from the first base. The germline V gene (reference sequence) sets CDR1 to WNHNN and CDR2 to SYGVQD. The collaborating institutions used their own protocols to collect whole blood in K2EDTA tubes. For TCRbeta analysis, collaborators shipped samples in one of three forms: frozen whole blood, isolated PBMCs, or DNA extracted from either of those sample types. Rearrangement joined TRBV10-1 to TRBJ2-7; TRBD2 is a possible D gene, resting on 5 matching bases. Sequenced material: peripheral blood. This TCR was sampled from a young man with acute or convalescent COVID-19. The CDR3 loop reads CASSAGFDAYEQYF. The DNA sequence reads TGCGCCAGCAGTGCGGGGTTCGACGCCTACGAGCAGTACTTC.